The entry below describes one TCR beta chain. In its sample, this clonotype was seen many times. The clone's antigen remains unknown. The sample holds no much larger clone one base away, and base qualities are not on file. These data come from a study of T cells in Graves' hyperthyroidism and ophthalmopathy (dated by TCRdb to the late 2010s). A note on the overall study: Peripheral blood was sampled at the time of initial diagnosis, prior to any treatment. To identify TCR V-J signatures that set the groups apart, the researchers used a discovery cohort of more than 95 patients, made up of under 45 with Graves' ophthalmopathy and about 59 with stable Graves' hyperthyroidism. Prospective prediction of ophthalmopathy was tested in an independent validation cohort consisting of roughly 20 hyperthyroidism patients and more than 15 patients who later progressed to ophthalmopathy. The roughly 100 discovery patients were randomly divided into training and test sets at a 7:3 ratio. Thyroid tissue and blood T-cell repertoires from about six Graves' hyperthyroidism patients were also compared in the study. Following sampling, methimazole starting at 30 mg daily was given to hyperthyroidism patients, and high-dose intravenous methylprednisolone was given to ophthalmopathy patients. According to the paper, TCR Vbeta CDR3 sequencing was carried out on roughly 130 peripheral blood samples, which came from approximately 41 ophthalmopathy, around 74 hyperthyroidism and about 17 progressor patients. On the study overall, not on this receptor specifically: In validation, progression to ophthalmopathy was predicted by the model with nearly 71% sensitivity and roughly 76% specificity, a median of approximately 6.5 months before onset. No statistical method was used to fix the sample size in advance, and group allocation was not hidden from the investigators. A 13 V-J signature model separated ophthalmopathy from stable hyperthyroidism, with 87.88% sensitivity and about 81% specificity in cross-validation and 80%/75% in testing. Blood samples also contained most of the expanded thyroid clonotypes (frequency above 0.001), which suggests that blood repertoires may reflect thyroid immune responses.

The TCR beta CDR3 regions were amplified from RNA transcripts. For the first round of RT-PCR on the TCR CDR3, the HTBI primer set was used together with the Qiagen OneStep RT-PCR kit. A second multiplex PCR round built the libraries, followed by size selection and purification. The libraries were sequenced on an Illumina HiSeq2000 using paired-end 100 bp reads. The original pipeline was this. SOAPnuke was used to process the raw data, throwing out any read that contained adapters or uncalled bases, had a mean Phred below 15, or lacked an exact constant-primer or identifier match. High-quality paired reads were merged using COPE v1.2.5, and each unique nucleotide sequence was defined as a clonotype. MiTCR v1.1 was used to align the clonotypes against IMGT TRBV, TRBD and TRBJ reference segments. The analysis included only V-J combinations with a frequency above 0.0001, which together covered around 99% of the repertoires. A TCS score was defined as the ratio of F50 (clonal expansion) to E x V (chaos), with BLOSUM62-based TCRdist applied between CDR3 peptides within each V-J. Welch's t-statistics and random forest reduced 500 to 650 V-J features to around 14, which were used in a naive Bayes classifier (R e1071). Using fastp at Q25 and MiXCR, TCRdb reprocessed the public reads and kept productive beta chains. Each entry merges the rows of one CDR3 protein and shows their most common DNA and genes. In this record, the V and J calls reflect TCRdb's handling and not the investigators' own analysis. This sample comprises nearly 110,000 distinct CDR3 sequences, about a sixth of them detected only once. The biggest ten clones account for around two fifths of the sample.

A patient counted as having stable Graves' hyperthyroidism if no progression to ophthalmopathy occurred over 18 months of follow-up. The hyperthyroidism patients were between 18 and 65 years old and newly diagnosed, with a disease duration of less than 2 months. The study excluded patients with uncontrolled infections, other autoimmune diseases, pregnancy or lactation. Diagnoses were based on clinical symptoms, serum thyroxine and TRAb, thyroid ultrasound and orbital computed tomography. PBMCs were separated from 7.5 to 10 ml of fresh peripheral blood using Ficoll-Paque density gradient centrifugation. Total RNA was extracted using Trizol reagent, and RNA quality was assessed on an Agilent 2100 Bioanalyzer. Input material: blood. This TCR was recovered from a woman in her forties or fifties with Graves' hyperthyroidism.

The DNA sequence reads TGTGCCAGTAGTATTGGTGGGGTGGAGCAGTTCTTC. The encoded protein is CASSIGGVEQFF. The chain couples TRBV19 to TRBJ2-1; no D segment can be confidently identified. Trimming takes 3 bases from V and 10 bases from J, and the germline ends sit 10 bases apart. Taken from cysteine to phenylalanine, the CDR3 has 12 residues. The retained sequence is limited to the CDR3, 36 bases, with the frame set at the first base. Sequences LNHDA (CDR1) and SQIVND (CDR2) are obtained from the germline V gene (reference sequence).